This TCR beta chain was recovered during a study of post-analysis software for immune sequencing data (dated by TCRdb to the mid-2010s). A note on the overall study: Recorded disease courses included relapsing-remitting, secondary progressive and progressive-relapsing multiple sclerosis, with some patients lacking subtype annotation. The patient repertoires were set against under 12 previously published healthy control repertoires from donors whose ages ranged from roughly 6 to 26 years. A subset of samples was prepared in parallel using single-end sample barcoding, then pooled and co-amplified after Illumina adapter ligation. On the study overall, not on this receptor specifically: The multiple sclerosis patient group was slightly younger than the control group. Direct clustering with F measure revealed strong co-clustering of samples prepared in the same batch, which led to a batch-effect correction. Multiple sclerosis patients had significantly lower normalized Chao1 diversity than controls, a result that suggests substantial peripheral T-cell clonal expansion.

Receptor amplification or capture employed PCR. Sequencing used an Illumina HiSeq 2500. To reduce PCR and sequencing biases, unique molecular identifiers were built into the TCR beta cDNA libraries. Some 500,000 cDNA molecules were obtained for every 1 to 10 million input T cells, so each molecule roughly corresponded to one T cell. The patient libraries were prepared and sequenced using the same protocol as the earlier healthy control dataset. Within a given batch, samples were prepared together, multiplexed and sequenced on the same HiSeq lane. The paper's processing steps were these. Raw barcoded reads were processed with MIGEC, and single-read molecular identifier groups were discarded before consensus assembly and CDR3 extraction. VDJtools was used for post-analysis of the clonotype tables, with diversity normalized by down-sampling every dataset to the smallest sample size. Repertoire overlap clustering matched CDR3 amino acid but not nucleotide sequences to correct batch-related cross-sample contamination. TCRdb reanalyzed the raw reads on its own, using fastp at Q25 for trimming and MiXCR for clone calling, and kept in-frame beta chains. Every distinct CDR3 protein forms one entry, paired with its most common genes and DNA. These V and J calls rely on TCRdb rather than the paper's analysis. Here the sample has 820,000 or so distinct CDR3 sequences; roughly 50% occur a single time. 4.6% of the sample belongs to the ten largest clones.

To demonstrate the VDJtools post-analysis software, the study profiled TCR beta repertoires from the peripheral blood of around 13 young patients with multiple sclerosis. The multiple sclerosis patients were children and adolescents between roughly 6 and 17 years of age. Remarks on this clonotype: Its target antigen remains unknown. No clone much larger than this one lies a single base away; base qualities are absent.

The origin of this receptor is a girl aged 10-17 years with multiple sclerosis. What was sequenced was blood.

The CDR3 protein: CASSFGINNEQFF. In nucleotide form, the sequence is TGTGCCAGCAGTTTCGGGATAAACAATGAGCAGTTCTTC. The chain is made from TRBV27 and TRBJ2-1; the D gene is perhaps TRBD2, on 5 matching bases. The trim is 3 bases for V and 5 bases for J, with a gap of 8 bases between the germline ends. The CDR3, from cysteine to phenylalanine, totals 13 residues. Of all the DNA, just the CDR3 is kept, 39 bases in frame from base 1. The germline V gene (reference sequence) yields MNHEY for CDR1 and SMNVEV for CDR2.